This TCR beta chain is drawn from a study of cytomegalovirus exposure and HLA in healthy donors. The CDR3 covers 14 residues. The trim removed 5 bases at V and 5 bases at J, leaving 8 bases unmatched. Germline CDR1 is SEHNR and CDR2 is FQNEAQ (reference sequence). The study ran its PCR with 60 Vbeta and 13 Jbeta primers. Generated by immunoSEQ multiplex PCR, the TCRdb table keeps only in-frame clones and is missing some. The sample has about 130,000 clones, about 70% seen once; the top ten hold around 2.1%. With respect to this clone: The antigen remains undetermined.

Broader study findings: Apart from CMV serostatus, no immune exposure information was available. Reportedly, cytomegalovirus status was diagnosed with high sensitivity and specificity.

Input material: PBMCs. The receptor comes from a woman aged 40 to 50 in good health and CMV-seropositive. J is TRBJ2-5 and V is TRBV7-9, with TRBD2 identical over 7 bases. CDR3 residues: CASSPWGGDETQYF. CDR3 in DNA: TGTGCCAGCAGCCCGTGGGGGGGGGACGAGACCCAGTACTTC. The full variable domain, rest sourced from reference TRBV7-9 and TRBJ2-5, is DTGVSQNPRHKITKRGQNVTFRCDPISEHNRLYWYRQTLGQGPEFLTYFQNEAQLEKSRLLSDRFSAERPKGSFSTLEIQRTEQGDSAMYLCASSPWGGDETQYFGPGTRLLVL.